One sample yielded the 4 T cell receptor beta chains listed below, sequenced in a study of blood T cell repertoires in COVID-19. Clones were sequenced by immunoSEQ multiplex PCR, and TCRdb holds only the in-frame ones, with some missing. The sample carries about 130,000 clones, about 85% recorded once. Sequenced: peripheral blood. Every receptor here comes from a woman aged 80 or older with acute or convalescent COVID-19.

V is TRBV11-2 and J is TRBJ2-2; 8 bases are a match to TRBD1. Germline V gene lookup returns CDR1 SGHAT and CDR2 FQNNGV. Trimming cost V 5 bases and J 6 bases; bases outside gene matches: 8. The CDR3 spans 15 residues. CDR3 amino acids: CASSTGQGKPGELFF. In DNA, the CDR3 is TGTGCCAGCAGCACCGGACAGGGAAAGCCCGGGGAGCTGTTTTTT.

About this clone itself: One junction end does not reproduce the germline sequence, and a read error may be involved. This chain joins TRBV11-2 and TRBJ2-1, with a tentative D call TRBD2 (7 bases). Germline CDR1 is SGHAT and CDR2 is FQNNGV. CDR3 length: 15 residues. The CDR3 DNA sequence: TGTGCCAGCAGCTTAGTGAGGGGGGACTACATTGAGCAGTTCTTC. It is translated as CASSLVRGDYIEQFF.

This clone is a singleton in its sample. V is TRBV7-9 and J is TRBJ1-1, with a tentative D call TRBD1 (5 bases). The V and J ends lost 2 bases and 1 base respectively, with 11 bases between them. Germline V lookup: CDR1 SEHNR, CDR2 FQNEAQ (reference sequence). The CDR3 runs to 15 residues. CDR3 amino acids: CASSLSGNKNTEAFF. The CDR3 coding sequence is TGTGCCAGCAGCTTATCAGGGAACAAGAACACTGAAGCTTTCTTT.

The chain recombines TRBV2 with TRBJ1-6, with TRBD1 matching 12 bases. V lost 8 bases, J lost 7 bases, and 6 bases stayed unmatched. Germline V gives CDR1 SNHLY, CDR2 FYNNEI. The CDR3 loop spans 15 amino acids. DNA for the CDR3: TGTGCCAGCGGAGGGACAGGGGGCTTCAATTCACCCCTCCACTTT. This encodes CASGGTGGFNSPLHF.